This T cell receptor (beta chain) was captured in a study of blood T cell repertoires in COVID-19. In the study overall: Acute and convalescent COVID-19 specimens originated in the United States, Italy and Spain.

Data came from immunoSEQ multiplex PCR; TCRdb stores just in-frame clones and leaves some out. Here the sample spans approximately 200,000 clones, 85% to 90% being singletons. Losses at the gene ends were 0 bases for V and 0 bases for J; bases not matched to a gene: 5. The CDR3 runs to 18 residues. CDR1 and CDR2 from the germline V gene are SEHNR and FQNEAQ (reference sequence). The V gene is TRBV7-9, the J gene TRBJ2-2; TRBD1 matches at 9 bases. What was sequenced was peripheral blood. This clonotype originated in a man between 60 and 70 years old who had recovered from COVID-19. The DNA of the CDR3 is TGTGCCAGCAGCTTAGCCCTGGGACAGGGAACGAACACCGGGGAGCTGTTTTTT. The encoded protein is CASSLALGQGTNTGELFF.